This T cell receptor beta chain was observed in a study of T-cell memory formation after mild COVID-19 (dated by TCRdb to 2020 to 2022). Background on the whole study: TCR sequence clusters from the two donors were found to be largely donor specific. T-cell clones expanding and contracting after mild COVID-19 in a couple of donors were tracked by longitudinal TCRalpha and TCRbeta repertoire sequencing. The cohort comprised two young, previously healthy adult volunteers, one female and one male. General conclusions and limits of the study: Clones that contracted from day 15 to 85 showed balanced CD4/CD8 phenotypes, whereas a second wave of clones that expanded from day 15 to 37 leaned towards CD4+. Some responding clones were detected in pre-infection memory, suggesting pre-existing cross-reactive memory T cells joined the SARS-CoV-2 response. Contracting CD4+ clones were located mainly in the CM and EM memory subsets, whereas CD8+ clones were found to be enriched in EMRA. The study included only a couple of mild cases, and larger cohorts that include severe cases with pre-infection samples were judged to be necessary. SARS-CoV-2 specificity was not confirmed for the second-wave clones peaking on day 37.

This sample was sequenced with an Illumina NovaSeq 6000. cDNA libraries for TCRalpha and TCRbeta were prepared by 5'RACE using constant-segment primers, with sample barcodes and unique molecular identifiers added. RNA was extracted from every sample with Trizol reagent. Libraries were amplified in two PCR steps, with a second sample barcode and Illumina TruSeq adapters added in the second step. Sequencing of the libraries was done on an Illumina NovaSeq, producing 2 x 150 bp paired-end reads. The original methods were these. The reads were demultiplexed and collapsed into UMI-guided consensus sequences using migec v1.2.7. With mixcr v2.1.11, UMI consensuses were aligned to TRA and TRB V and J templates and assembled into clonotypes. A clonotype was counted as expanded or contracted only if both edgeR and NoisET called the change significant, with noise models trained on biological replicates. For edgeR calls, the cutoffs were a false discovery rate-adjusted p below 0.01 and a log2 fold-change threshold of 1. As an exploratory analysis of dynamics, max-normalized trajectories of the 1000 most abundant clonotypes were examined with PCA combined with hierarchical clustering. The CD4 or CD8 phenotype of responding clones was assigned using the separately sequenced CD4+ and CD8+ repertoires. TCRdb reran the public reads through fastp at Q25 and MiXCR, keeping productive beta chains. Merged by CDR3 protein, the rows form single entries marked with the most common genes and DNA. TCRdb, rather than the study authors, made the V and J calls. This sample holds a few hundred thousand distinct CDR3 sequences; around 15% were observed only once. The ten largest clones represent about a fifth of the sample.

Worth noting for this clonotype: This receptor's antigen is unknown. No much larger clone exists at a distance of one base, and base qualities are not known.

Ficoll-Paque density gradient centrifugation was the method used to isolate PBMCs. Sequences LGHNA (CDR1) and YNFKEQ (CDR2) are obtained from the germline V gene. Relative to germline, V is missing 2 bases and J is missing 4 bases, with 5 bases of the junction outside any gene match. There are 16 amino acids in the CDR3, from cysteine to phenylalanine inclusive. The sequence is cut down to CDR3 DNA, 48 bases in frame from base 1. Material: PBMCs or a T cell subset sorted from them (not recorded which). The sequence derives from a man aged 18-30 years who had mild COVID-19 (a few samples of this study predate the infection). The sample titles of this study are shuffled in the database, so cell type and time point are left out; the donor was told from shared clones. Rearrangement joined TRBV4-2 to TRBJ2-5; 12 nucleotides in the junction match TRBD2. The DNA is TGTGCCAGCAGCCAACTCGGACTAGCGGGGTCAGAGACCCAGTACTTC. Translated, this is CASSQLGLAGSETQYF.